This paragraph reports one T cell receptor beta chain. The data derive from a study of blood T cell repertoires in COVID-19. Study summary: The United States, Italy and Spain provided the acute and convalescent COVID-19 samples. The analysed material was cDNA or gDNA that came from T cells, B-cell-depleted T cells, or PBMCs.

In the original analysis: By means of reference gene primer amplification, nucleated cell counts were estimated. The table came from immunoSEQ multiplex PCR; TCRdb's copy has only in-frame clones and leaves some out. V, J and clone size are those of that table, while D and trimming were read from the DNA. Here the sample spans 68,000 or so clones, more than 60% being singletons. The V segment lost 5 bases and the J segment 6 bases; nucleotides outside the gene matches: 5. The CDR3 length is 13 residues. Germline V gene sequence: CDR1 SGHAT, CDR2 FQNNGV. Sequenced input: peripheral blood. The chain combines TRBV11-2 with TRBJ2-3; 7 positions match TRBD1. This clonotype originated in a human donor in a cohort sampled during active COVID-19. The CDR3 reads CASSPTGSDTQYF. CDR3 DNA: TGTGCCAGCAGCCCGACAGGGTCGGATACGCAGTATTTT.